This T cell receptor (beta chain) was recorded in a study of cytomegalovirus exposure and HLA in healthy donors. Study context: There were tens of millions of unique TCRs (from HLA-typed donors) in an early data release.

Primers for the PCR totalled 60 Vbeta and 13 Jbeta. TCRdb's table, derived via immunoSEQ multiplex PCR, lists solely in-frame clones and lacks some. The sample has about 120,000 clones; roughly 66% are singletons. Comment on this clone: Antigen unknown.

General observations from the study: In the analysis, some V segments, TRBV6-2 and TRBV6-3 included, were excluded as indistinguishable. In an earlier analysis, in some 500 donors, most V segments appeared productive either ~90% or ~30% of the time.

CDR1 and CDR2 (germline): MDHEN, SYDVKM. The CDR3 length is 11 residues. V was clipped by 5 bases and J by 7 bases, with 9 bases between them. What was sequenced was PBMCs. This TCR came from a man aged 18-30 years in good health and CMV-seronegative. The J gene is TRBJ2-7, the V gene TRBV28, with D maybe TRBD2 (5 bases). In DNA form, the CDR3 reads TGTGCCAGCAGTCCTAGAGGGGAGCAGTACTTC. Its translation is CASSPRGEQYF. The complete variable domain, with remaining parts taken from reference TRBV28 and TRBJ2-7, reads DVKVTQSSRYLVKRTGEKVFLECVQDMDHENMFWYRQDPGLGLRLIYFSYDVKMKEKGDIPEGYSVSREKKERFSLILESASTNQTSMYLCASSPRGEQYFGPGTRLTVT.